This entry lists 8 T cell receptor beta chains sequenced from one sample in a study of T cell responses to AZD1222 COVID-19 vaccine. Data came from immunoSEQ multiplex PCR; TCRdb stores just in-frame clones and leaves some out. The sample holds approximately 120,000 clones; 75% to 90% are singletons and the top ten take around 4.4%. Sequenced material: peripheral blood, taken 28 days after the second AZD1222 dose. The source is an adult who received the AZD1222 COVID-19 vaccine.

The chain employs TRBV12-3 or TRBV12-4 and TRBJ2-1; no clear D gene. The V end lost 0 bases, the J end lost 4 bases, and 4 bases lay between the germline ends. The CDR3 extends over 13 amino acids. For the CDR3, the DNA is TGTGCCAGCAGTTTAGCGTCATACAATGAGCAGTTCTTC. It is translated as CASSLASYNEQFF.

This chain joins TRBV5-1 and TRBJ2-2; D call uncertain. CDR1 and CDR2 (germline): SGHRS, YFSETQ. V lost 0 bases to trimming and J lost 1 base, with 7 bases between them. CDR3 length equals 15 residues. In DNA form, the CDR3 reads TGCGCCAGCAGCTTGGCCCCGGGGAACACCGGGGAGCTGTTTTTT. It translates to CASSLAPGNTGELFF.

The rearrangement joins TRBV19 to TRBJ1-2; 7 bases agree with TRBD1. Looked up from germline, CDR1 is LNHDA and CDR2 is SQIVND (reference sequence). CDR3 length: 13 residues. V gave up 4 bases and J gave up 4 bases; unmatched junction bases: 3. The DNA of the CDR3 is TGTGCCAGTAGTACGACAGGGCTCTATGGCTACACCTTC. It translates to CASSTTGLYGYTF.

The chain recombines TRBV12-3 or TRBV12-4 with TRBJ1-5; D gene unclear. Trimming took off 6 bases at V and 0 bases at J, with 6 bases between the two ends. The length of the CDR3 is 13 residues. Here the CDR3 reads CASSRNSNQPQHF. The CDR3 nucleotides read TGTGCCAGCAGCCGGAATAGCAATCAGCCCCAGCATTTT.

The V call is TRBV27, the J call TRBJ2-2; D remains unclear. This CDR3 is 16 amino acids long. Germline CDR1 is MNHEY and CDR2 is SMNVEV (reference sequence). V lost 3 bases, J lost 3 bases, and 14 bases lay in between. The CDR3 reads CASSLGPTWDTGELFF. For the CDR3, the DNA is TGTGCCAGCAGTTTGGGCCCGACCTGGGACACCGGGGAGCTGTTTTTT.

V and J are TRBV19 and TRBJ2-7; D perhaps matches TRBD2 (5 bases). The V end lost 10 bases, the J end lost 5 bases, and 21 bases lay between the germline ends. This CDR3 comprises 14 residues. CDR1 and CDR2 from the germline V gene are LNHDA and SQIVND (reference sequence). Here the CDR3 DNA reads TGTGCCACCGGGATCCCAGGTGCGCGGGACGAGCAGTACTTC. Protein product: CATGIPGARDEQYF. Full variable domain (outside the CDR3, taken from reference TRBV19 and TRBJ2-7): DGGITQSPKYLFRKEGQNVTLSCEQNLNHDAMYWYRQDPGQGLRLIYYSQIVNDFQKGDIAEGYSVSREKKESFPLTVTSAQKNPTAFYLCATGIPGARDEQYFGPGTRLTVT.

The chain has TRBV25-1 and TRBJ2-7, with a tentative D call TRBD2 (5 bases). The V gene lost 5 bases and the J gene lost 2 bases, with 16 bases spanning the gap. The V gene's germline CDR1 is MGHDK and CDR2 SYGVNS. This CDR3 region has 15 residues. CDR3 protein: CASSLDGGSTYEQYF. The CDR3 DNA follows: TGTGCCAGCAGTTTGGACGGCGGGTCCACCTACGAGCAGTACTTC.

This clone was found once. This sequence joins TRBV3-1 (or the pseudogene TRBV3-2) and TRBJ2-7, with D possibly being TRBD1 (5 bases). The CDR3 is 14 amino acids. The V and J ends lost 6 bases and 1 base respectively, with 13 bases between them. Germline V CDR1 and CDR2: LGHDT, YNNKEL (reference sequence). The CDR3 sequence: CASSQGVPSYEQYF. CDR3 DNA: TGTGCCAGCAGTCAGGGTGTCCCATCCTACGAGCAGTACTTC.